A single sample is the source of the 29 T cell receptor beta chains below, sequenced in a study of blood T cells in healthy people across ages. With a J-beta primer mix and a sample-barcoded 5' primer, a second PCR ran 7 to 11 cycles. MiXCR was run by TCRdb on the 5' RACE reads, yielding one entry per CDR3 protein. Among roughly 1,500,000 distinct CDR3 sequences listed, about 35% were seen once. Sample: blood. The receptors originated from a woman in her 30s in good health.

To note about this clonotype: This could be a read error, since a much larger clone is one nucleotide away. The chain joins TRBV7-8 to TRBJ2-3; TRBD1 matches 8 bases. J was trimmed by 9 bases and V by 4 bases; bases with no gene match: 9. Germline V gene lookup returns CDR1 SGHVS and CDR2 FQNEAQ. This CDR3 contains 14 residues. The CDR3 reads CASSSVSDRGTQYF. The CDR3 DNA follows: TGTGCCAGCAGCTCAGTTTCTGACAGGGGAACGCAGTATTTT. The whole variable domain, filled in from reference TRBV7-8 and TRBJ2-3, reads GAGVSQSPRYKVAKRGQDVALRCDPISGHVSLFWYQQALGQGPEFLTYFQNEAQLDKSGLPSDRFFAERPEGSVSTLKIQRTQQEDSAVYLCASSSVSDRGTQYFGPGTRLTVL.

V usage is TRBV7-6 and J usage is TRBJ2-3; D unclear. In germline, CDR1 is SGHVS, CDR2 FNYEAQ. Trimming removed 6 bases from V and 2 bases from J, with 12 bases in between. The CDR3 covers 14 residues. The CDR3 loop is CASSSTASTDTQYF. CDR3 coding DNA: TGTGCCAGCAGTTCAACGGCTTCCACAGATACGCAGTATTTT.

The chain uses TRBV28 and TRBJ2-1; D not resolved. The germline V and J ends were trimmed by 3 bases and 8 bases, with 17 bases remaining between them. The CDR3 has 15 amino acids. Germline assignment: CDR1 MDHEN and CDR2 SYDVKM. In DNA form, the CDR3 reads TGTGCCAGCAGTTTTCGAACCTCAGAAAATCATGAGCAGTTCTTC. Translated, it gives CASSFRTSENHEQFF.

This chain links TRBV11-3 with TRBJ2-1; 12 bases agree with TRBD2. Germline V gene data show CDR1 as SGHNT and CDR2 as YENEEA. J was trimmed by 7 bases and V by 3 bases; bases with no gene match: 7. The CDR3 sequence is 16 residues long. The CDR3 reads CASSFGPSGGANEQFF. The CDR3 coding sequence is TGTGCCAGCAGCTTCGGTCCTAGCGGGGGGGCTAATGAGCAGTTCTTC.

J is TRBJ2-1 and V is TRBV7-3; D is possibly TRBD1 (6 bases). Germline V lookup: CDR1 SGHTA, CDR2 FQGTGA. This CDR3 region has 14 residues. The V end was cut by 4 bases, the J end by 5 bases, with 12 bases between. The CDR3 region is CASSSKQGHNEQFF. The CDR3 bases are TGTGCCAGCAGCTCGAAACAGGGACACAATGAGCAGTTCTTC.

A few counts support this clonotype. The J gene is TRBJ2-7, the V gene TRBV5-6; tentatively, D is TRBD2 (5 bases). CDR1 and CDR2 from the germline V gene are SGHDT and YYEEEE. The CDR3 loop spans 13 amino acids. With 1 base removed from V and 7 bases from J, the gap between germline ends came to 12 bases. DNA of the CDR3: TGTGCCAGCAGCTTGAGTAGCGATTGGGAGCAGTACTTC. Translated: CASSLSSDWEQYF.

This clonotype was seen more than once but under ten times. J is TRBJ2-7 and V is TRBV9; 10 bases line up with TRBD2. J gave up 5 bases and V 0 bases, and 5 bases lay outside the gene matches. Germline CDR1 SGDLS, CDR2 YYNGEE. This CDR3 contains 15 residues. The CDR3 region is CASSVDPSGRDEQYF. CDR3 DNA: TGTGCCAGCAGCGTAGACCCTAGCGGGAGAGACGAGCAGTACTTC.

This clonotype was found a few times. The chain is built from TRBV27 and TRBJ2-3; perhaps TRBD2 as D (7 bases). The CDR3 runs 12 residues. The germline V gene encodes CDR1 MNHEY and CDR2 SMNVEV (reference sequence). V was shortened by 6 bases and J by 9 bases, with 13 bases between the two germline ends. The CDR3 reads CASRSGGRTQYF. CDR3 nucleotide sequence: TGTGCCAGCAGGTCCGGGGGGCGGACGCAGTATTTT.

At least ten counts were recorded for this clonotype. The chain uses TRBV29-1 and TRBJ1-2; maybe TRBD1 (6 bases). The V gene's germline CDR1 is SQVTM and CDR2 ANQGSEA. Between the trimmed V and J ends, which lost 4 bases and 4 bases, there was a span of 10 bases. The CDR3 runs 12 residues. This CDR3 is CSVGQASYGYTF. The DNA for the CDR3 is TGCAGCGTTGGACAGGCCTCCTATGGCTACACCTTC.

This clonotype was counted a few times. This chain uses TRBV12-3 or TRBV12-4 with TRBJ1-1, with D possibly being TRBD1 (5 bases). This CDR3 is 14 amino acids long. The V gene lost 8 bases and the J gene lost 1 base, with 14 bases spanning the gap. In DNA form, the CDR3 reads TGTGCCAGCCGGAGGCAGGGCACGAACACTGAAGCTTTCTTT. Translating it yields CASRRQGTNTEAFF.

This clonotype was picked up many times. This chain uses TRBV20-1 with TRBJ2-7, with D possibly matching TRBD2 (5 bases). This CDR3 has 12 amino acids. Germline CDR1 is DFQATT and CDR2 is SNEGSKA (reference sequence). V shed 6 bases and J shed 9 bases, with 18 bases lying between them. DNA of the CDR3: TGCAGTGCCAGTGGAGGTTCGGGCGGGCAGTACTTC. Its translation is CSASGGSGGQYF.

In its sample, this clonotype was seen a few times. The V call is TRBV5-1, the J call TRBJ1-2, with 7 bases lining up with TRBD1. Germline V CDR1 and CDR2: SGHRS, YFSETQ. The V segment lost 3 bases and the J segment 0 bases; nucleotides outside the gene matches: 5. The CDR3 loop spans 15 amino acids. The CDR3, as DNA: TGCGCCAGCAGCTGGTCCGGGACAGCTAACTATGGCTACACCTTC. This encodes CASSWSGTANYGYTF. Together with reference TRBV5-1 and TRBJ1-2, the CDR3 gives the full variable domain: KAGVTQTPRYLIKTRGQQVTLSCSPISGHRSVSWYQQTPGQGLQFLFEYFSETQRNKGNFPGRFSGRQFSNSRSEMNVSTLELGDSALYLCASSWSGTANYGYTFGSGTRLTVV.

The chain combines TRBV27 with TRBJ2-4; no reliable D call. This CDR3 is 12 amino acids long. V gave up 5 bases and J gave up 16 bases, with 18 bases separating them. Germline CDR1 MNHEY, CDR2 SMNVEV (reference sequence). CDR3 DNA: TGTGCCAGCAGTGGACCATCCTACGAGCATTACTTC. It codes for CASSGPSYEHYF.

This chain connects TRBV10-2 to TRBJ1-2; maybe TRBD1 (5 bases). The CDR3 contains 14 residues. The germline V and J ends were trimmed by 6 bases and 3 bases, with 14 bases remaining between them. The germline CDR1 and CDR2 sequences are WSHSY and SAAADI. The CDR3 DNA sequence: TGCGCCAGCAGCAGAGGACCAGGGTACTATGGCTACACCTTC. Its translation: CASSRGPGYYGYTF.

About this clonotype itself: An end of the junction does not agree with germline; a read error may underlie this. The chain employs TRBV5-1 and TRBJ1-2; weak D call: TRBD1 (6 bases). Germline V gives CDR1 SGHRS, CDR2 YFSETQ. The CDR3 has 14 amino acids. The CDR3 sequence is CTSSPGQTNYGYTF. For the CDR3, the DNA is TGCACCAGCAGCCCTGGACAGACTAACTATGGCTACACCTTC.

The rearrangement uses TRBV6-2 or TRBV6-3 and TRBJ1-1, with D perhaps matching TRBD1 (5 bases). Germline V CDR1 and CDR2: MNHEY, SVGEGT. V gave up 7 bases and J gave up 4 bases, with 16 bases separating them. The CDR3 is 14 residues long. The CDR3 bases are TGTGCCAGCAACCCTGTTTCGGGGGGCACTGAAGCTTTCTTT. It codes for CASNPVSGGTEAFF.

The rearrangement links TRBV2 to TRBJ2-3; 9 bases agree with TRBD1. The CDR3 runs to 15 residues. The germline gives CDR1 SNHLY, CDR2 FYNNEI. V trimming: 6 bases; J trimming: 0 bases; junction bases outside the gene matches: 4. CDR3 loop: CASRDRGSSTDTQYF. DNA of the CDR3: TGTGCCAGCAGGGACAGGGGTAGTAGCACAGATACGCAGTATTTT.

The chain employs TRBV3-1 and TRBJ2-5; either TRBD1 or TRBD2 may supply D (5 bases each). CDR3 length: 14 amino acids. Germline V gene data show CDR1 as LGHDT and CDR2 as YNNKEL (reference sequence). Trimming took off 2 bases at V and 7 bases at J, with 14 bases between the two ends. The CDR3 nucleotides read TGTGCCAGCAGCCAATTCCGGGACCCAGGGACCCAGTACTTC. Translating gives CASSQFRDPGTQYF.

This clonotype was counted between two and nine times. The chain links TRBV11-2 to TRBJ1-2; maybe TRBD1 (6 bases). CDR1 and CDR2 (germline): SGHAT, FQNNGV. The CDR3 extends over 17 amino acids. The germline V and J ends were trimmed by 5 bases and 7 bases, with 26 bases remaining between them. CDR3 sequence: CASSPWGGAGSFSGYTF. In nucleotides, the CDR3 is TGTGCCAGCAGCCCCTGGGGGGGGGCTGGCTCCTTTAGTGGCTACACCTTC.

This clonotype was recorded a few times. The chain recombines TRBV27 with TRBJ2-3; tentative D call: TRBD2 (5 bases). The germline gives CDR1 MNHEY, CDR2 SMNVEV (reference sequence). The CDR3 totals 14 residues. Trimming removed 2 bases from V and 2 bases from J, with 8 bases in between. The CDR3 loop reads CASSLGEYTDTQYF. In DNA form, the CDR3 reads TGTGCCAGCAGTTTAGGGGAGTACACAGATACGCAGTATTTT.

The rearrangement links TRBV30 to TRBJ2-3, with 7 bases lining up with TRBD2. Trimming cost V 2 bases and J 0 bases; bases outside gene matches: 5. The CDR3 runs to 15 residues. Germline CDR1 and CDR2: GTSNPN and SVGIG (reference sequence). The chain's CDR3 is CAWSSRGLSTDTQYF. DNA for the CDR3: TGTGCCTGGAGTTCCCGGGGACTAAGCACAGATACGCAGTATTTT.

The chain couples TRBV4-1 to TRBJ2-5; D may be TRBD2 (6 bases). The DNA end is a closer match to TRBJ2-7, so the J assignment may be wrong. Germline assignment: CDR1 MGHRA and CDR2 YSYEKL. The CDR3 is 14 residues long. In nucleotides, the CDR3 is TGCGCCAGCAGCCAAGTGGGGGGAACGGGCGAGCAGTACTTC. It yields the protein CASSQVGGTGEQYF.

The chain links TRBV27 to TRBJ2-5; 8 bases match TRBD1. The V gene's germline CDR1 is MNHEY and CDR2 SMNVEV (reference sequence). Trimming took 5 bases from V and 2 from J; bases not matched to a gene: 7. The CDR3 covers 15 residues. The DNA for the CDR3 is TGTGCCAGCAGTCCGTCCCACAGGGGGCAAGAGACCCAGTACTTC. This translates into CASSPSHRGQETQYF.

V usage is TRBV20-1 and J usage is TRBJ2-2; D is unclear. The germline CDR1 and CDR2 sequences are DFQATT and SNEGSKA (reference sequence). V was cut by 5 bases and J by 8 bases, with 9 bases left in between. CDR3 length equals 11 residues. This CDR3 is CSAPGQGELFF. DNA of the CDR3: TGCAGTGCTCCCGGGCAGGGGGAGCTGTTTTTT.

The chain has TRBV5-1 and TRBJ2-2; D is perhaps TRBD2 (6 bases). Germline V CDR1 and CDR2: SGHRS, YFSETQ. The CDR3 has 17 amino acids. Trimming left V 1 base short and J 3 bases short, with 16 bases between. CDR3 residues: CASSLSGGRAYTGELFF. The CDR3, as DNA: TGCGCCAGCAGCTTGTCTGGAGGGAGAGCCTACACCGGGGAGCTGTTTTTT.

The CDR3 sequence is CAITPDRNTEAFF. Written as DNA, the CDR3 is TGTGCCATCACCCCGGACAGGAACACTGAAGCTTTCTTT. The V call is TRBV10-3, the J call TRBJ1-1; tentatively, D is TRBD1 (6 bases). The V end was cut by 7 bases, the J end by 1 base, with 10 bases between. The CDR3 has 13 residues. Germline loops: CDR1 ENHRY, CDR2 SYGVKD.

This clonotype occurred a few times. As DNA, the CDR3 is TGTGCCAGCAGCCGGTCTCCCTCGGACTCACTATTATACAATGAGCAGTTCTTC. It translates to CASSRSPSDSLLYNEQFF. The V and J genes are TRBV3-1 and TRBJ2-1, with D maybe TRBD2 (5 bases). This CDR3 is 18 amino acids long. With 4 bases removed from V and 4 bases from J, the gap between germline ends came to 23 bases. Germline values: CDR1 LGHDT, CDR2 YNNKEL (reference sequence).

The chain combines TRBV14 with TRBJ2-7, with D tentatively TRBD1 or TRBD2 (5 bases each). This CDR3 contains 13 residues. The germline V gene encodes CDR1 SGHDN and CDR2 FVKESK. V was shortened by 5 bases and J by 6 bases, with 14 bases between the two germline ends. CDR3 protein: CASSYVRGAEQYF. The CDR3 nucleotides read TGTGCCAGCAGCTACGTACGGGGCGCCGAGCAGTACTTC. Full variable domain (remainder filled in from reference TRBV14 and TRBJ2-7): EAGVTQFPSHSVIEKGQTVTLRCDPISGHDNLYWYRRVMGKEIKFLLHFVKESKQDESGMPNNRFLAERTGGTYSTLKVQPAELEDSGVYFCASSYVRGAEQYFGPGTRLTVT.

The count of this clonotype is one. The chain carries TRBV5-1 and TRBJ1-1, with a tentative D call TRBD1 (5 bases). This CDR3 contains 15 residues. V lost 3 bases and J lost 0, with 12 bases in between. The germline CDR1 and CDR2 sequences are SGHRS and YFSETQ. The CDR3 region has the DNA TGCGCCAGCAGCTGGGGCGGGGGGTTGAACACTGAAGCTTTCTTT. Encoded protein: CASSWGGGLNTEAFF.